These T cell receptor beta chains were read from a single sample in a study of siplizumab effects on memory and regulatory T cells. The assay was immunoSEQ multiplex PCR, and TCRdb's table has in-frame clones only and misses some. The sample records some 100,000 clones, approximately 91% being singletons. Sequenced sample: CD4+ T cells sorted from blood. The receptors were gathered from a human donor in good health. Some clones in this sample may be carry-over from other donors' samples. The CDR3 runs from the conserved cysteine through the conserved F or W. The D gene is left open where the match is weak. Size tells how often a clone was seen (once, few, many) or the class of an expanded clone, and some rows leave it out.

j_gene	d_gene	v_gene	abundance	CDR3aa	CDR3nt
TRBJ2-3	TRBD2	TRBV13	.	CASSFQLAGSRRGAQYF	TGTGCCAGCAGCTTCCAACTAGCGGGATCCCGTCGGGGTGCGCAGTATTTT
TRBJ1-5	.	TRBV28	once	CASSRGGARQPQHF	TGTGCCAGCAGTCGGGGGGGGGCTAGACAGCCCCAGCATTTT
TRBJ2-3	.	TRBV19	once	CASSNRGPLGTDTQYF	TGTGCCAGTAGTAACCGCGGGCCTCTTGGCACAGATACGCAGTATTTT
TRBJ1-2	.	TRBV7-9	once	CASSIYRDGYTF	TGTGCCAGCAGCATTTACAGGGACGGCTACACCTTC
TRBJ2-7	.	TRBV10-3	.	CAISESMDIAYEQYF	TGTGCCATCAGTGAGTCGATGGACATAGCCTACGAGCAGTACTTC
TRBJ1-2	.	TRBV25-1	.	CASSESGGVRYGYTF	TGTGCCAGCAGTGAATCGGGAGGCGTTCGCTATGGCTACACCTTC
TRBJ1-5	.	TRBV18	once	CASSPRFFVAGGRDQPQHF	TGTGCCAGCTCACCACGGTTCTTTGTGGCAGGTGGAAGGGATCAGCCCCAGCATTTT
TRBJ2-4	TRBD1	TRBV7-9	.	CASRPTGDGDKNIQYF	TGTGCCAGCAGACCAACAGGGGATGGAGACAAAAACATTCAGTACTTC
TRBJ1-6	TRBD1	TRBV2	.	CASRTGAGNSPLHF	TGTGCCAGCAGGACAGGGGCTGGTAATTCACCCCTCCACTTT
TRBJ1-5	TRBD1	TRBV5-8	.	CASNFRDRGRQPQHF	TGTGCCAGCAACTTCCGGGACAGGGGGCGACAGCCCCAGCATTTT
TRBJ1-1	.	TRBV11-3	.	CASSLASNTEAFF	TGTGCCAGCAGCTTAGCGTCGAACACTGAAGCTTTCTTT
TRBJ2-7	.	TRBV6-5	.	CASSPVTGGNYEQYF	TGTGCCAGCAGTCCCGTGACAGGAGGAAACTACGAGCAGTACTTC
TRBJ2-3	TRBD2	TRBV7-3	.	CASSLTASGDTQYF	TGTGCCAGCAGCTTAACGGCTAGCGGAGATACGCAGTATTTT
TRBJ1-2	TRBD1	TRBV5-8	.	CASSPGDREHYGYTF	TGTGCCAGCAGCCCCGGGGACAGGGAACACTATGGCTACACCTTC
TRBJ2-1	.	TRBV11-3	.	CASSRDFNNEQFF	TGTGCCAGCAGCCGGGACTTCAACAATGAGCAGTTCTTC
TRBJ2-1	TRBD2	TRBV5-4	.	CASSLMVAGSSYNEQFF	TGTGCCAGCAGCTTGATGGTAGCGGGTAGCTCCTACAATGAGCAGTTCTTC
TRBJ2-3	TRBD2	TRBV7-2	.	CASSLTAGERMFRTDTQYF	TGTGCCAGCAGCTTAACAGCGGGAGAGAGGATGTTTAGGACAGATACGCAGTATTTT
TRBJ2-6	.	TRBV6-5	.	CASSFRGSGANVLTF	TGTGCCAGCAGTTTCAGAGGCTCTGGGGCCAACGTCCTGACTTTC
TRBJ2-3	.	TRBV11-2	.	CASSLELLAGDTQYF	TGTGCCAGCAGCTTAGAGCTCCTAGCTGGAGATACGCAGTATTTT
TRBJ1-1	.	TRBV28	once	CASSQTQLNTEAFF	TGTGCCAGCAGTCAGACCCAACTGAACACTGAAGCTTTCTTT
TRBJ2-1	.	TRBV5-1	.	CASSPQGGTPANEQFF	TGCGCCAGCAGCCCCCAGGGGGGGACCCCCGCCAATGAGCAGTTCTTC
TRBJ1-5	.	TRBV7-8	.	CASSLEGRHSNQPQHF	TGTGCCAGCAGCCTGGAGGGCAGACATAGCAATCAGCCCCAGCATTTT
TRBJ2-2	.	TRBV19	.	CASSTPPKWGRGTGELFF	TGTGCCAGTAGTACCCCCCCAAAGTGGGGCAGGGGCACCGGGGAGCTGTTTTTT
TRBJ2-3	TRBD2	TRBV25-1	.	CASSELAGLTDTQYF	TGTGCCAGCAGTGAGTTAGCGGGACTCACAGATACGCAGTATTTT
TRBJ1-3	.	TRBV5-6	.	CASSSKGWKDGNTIYF	TGTGCCAGCAGCTCGAAAGGATGGAAAGATGGAAACACCATATATTTT
TRBJ2-7	TRBD2	TRBV7-2	.	CASSSTSGFYYEQYF	TGTGCCAGCAGCTCTACTAGCGGCTTTTACTACGAGCAGTACTTC
TRBJ1-2	.	TRBV5-4	.	CASSGGTDYESGYTF	TGTGCCAGCAGCGGCGGGACTGACTATGAATCGGGCTACACCTTC
TRBJ2-5	.	TRBV7-2	.	CASSLVEAFTTSGETQYF	TGTGCCAGCAGCTTAGTAGAGGCGTTCACAACGTCGGGAGAGACCCAGTACTTC
TRBJ1-5	TRBD1	TRBV7-9	.	CASSVTGGDQPQHF	TGTGCCAGCAGCGTCACAGGGGGCGATCAGCCCCAGCATTTT
TRBJ2-1	TRBD1	TRBV19	.	CASTPGGTGGFNEQFF	TGTGCCAGTACCCCAGGGGGGACAGGGGGCTTCAATGAGCAGTTCTTC
TRBJ1-2	.	TRBV27	.	CASSLTGLVGYGYTF	TGTGCCAGCAGTCTAACAGGGTTGGTGGGCTATGGCTACACCTTC
TRBJ2-3	.	TRBV5-6	.	CASSWDRAPRTDTQYF	TGTGCCAGCAGCTGGGACCGGGCCCCTCGAACAGATACGCAGTATTTT
TRBJ1-6	TRBD1	TRBV11-2	.	CASSPGTVYNSPLHF	TGTGCCAGCAGCCCCGGGACAGTATATAATTCACCCCTCCACTTT
TRBJ2-7	.	TRBV6-5	.	CASRRGSGDEQYF	TGTGCCAGCAGACGGGGTTCTGGGGACGAGCAGTACTTC
TRBJ2-3	TRBD1	TRBV2	.	CASSVDRGRLAGSTDTQYF	TGTGCCAGCAGTGTGGACAGGGGGCGGCTAGCGGGGAGCACAGATACGCAGTATTTT
TRBJ2-2	.	TRBV7-9	.	CASSLVYAGVDTGELFF	TGTGCCAGCAGCTTAGTTTACGCTGGTGTGGATACCGGGGAGCTGTTTTTT
TRBJ1-2	TRBD1	TRBV27	.	CASSLARTGVDGYTF	TGTGCCAGCAGTCTGGCTAGGACAGGGGTAGATGGCTACACCTTC
TRBJ2-7	.	TRBV6-1	.	CASRAQGSYEQYF	TGTGCCAGCAGGGCGCAGGGGTCCTACGAGCAGTACTTC
TRBJ2-7	.	TRBV5-8	.	CASSLVGAGTYEQYF	TGTGCCAGCAGCTTGGTGGGGGCTGGTACCTACGAGCAGTACTTC
TRBJ1-6	.	TRBV7-2	.	CASSLFPGQMNSPLHF	TGTGCCAGCAGCTTATTCCCCGGACAGATGAATTCACCCCTCCACTTT
TRBJ1-5	.	TRBV19	.	CASSPGPQPQHF	TGTGCCAGTAGTCCAGGGCCTCAGCCCCAGCATTTT
TRBJ1-2	.	TRBV28	few	CASGYTYGYTF	TGTGCCAGCGGCTATACGTATGGCTACACCTTC
TRBJ1-3	TRBD1	TRBV6-5	once	CASSADRFSGNTIYF	TGTGCCAGCAGTGCGGACAGGTTCTCCGGAAACACCATATATTTT
TRBJ2-1	.	TRBV7-9	.	CASSATWGDNEQFF	TGTGCCAGCAGCGCCACGTGGGGAGACAATGAGCAGTTCTTC
TRBJ2-1	TRBD2	TRBV2	.	CASSERREGLFF	TGTGCCAGCAGTGAACGGCGGGAGGGTCTTTTCTTC
TRBJ2-2	.	TRBV9	.	CASSERLVPGELFF	TGTGCCAGCAGCGAGAGACTAGTTCCAGGGGAGCTGTTTTTT
TRBJ2-5	TRBD2	TRBV5-1	.	CASSLVGTSGPQVETQYF	TGCGCCAGCAGCTTGGTTGGGACTAGCGGCCCCCAGGTGGAGACCCAGTACTTC
TRBJ2-1	TRBD2	TRBV7-8	.	CASSGGEQESSYNEQFF	TGTGCCAGCAGCGGGGGGGAACAGGAGAGCTCCTACAATGAGCAGTTCTTC
TRBJ2-3	.	TRBV19	.	CASSQLASTDTQYF	TGTGCCAGTAGTCAACTAGCTAGCACAGATACGCAGTATTTT
TRBJ2-3	.	TRBV5-1	.	CASSPEKLDTQYF	TGCGCCAGCAGCCCAGAGAAGTTAGATACGCAGTATTTT
TRBJ1-1	.	TRBV7-9	once	CASSLPGTEAFF	TGTGCCAGCAGCTTACCAGGTACTGAAGCTTTCTTT
TRBJ1-1	TRBD1	TRBV7-9	.	CASSLRTGGMNTEAFF	TGTGCCAGCAGCTTAAGGACAGGTGGAATGAACACTGAAGCTTTCTTT
TRBJ2-3	.	TRBV19	.	CASSIGGSTDTQYF	TGTGCCAGTAGTATAGGTGGAAGCACAGATACGCAGTATTTT
TRBJ2-7	TRBD1	TRBV14	.	CASSLGDRTSYEQYF	TGTGCCAGCAGCCTTGGGGACAGAACCTCCTACGAGCAGTACTTC
TRBJ2-7	.	TRBV7-9	.	CASSLSPLEQYF	TGTGCCAGCAGCTTGTCCCCGCTCGAGCAGTACTTC